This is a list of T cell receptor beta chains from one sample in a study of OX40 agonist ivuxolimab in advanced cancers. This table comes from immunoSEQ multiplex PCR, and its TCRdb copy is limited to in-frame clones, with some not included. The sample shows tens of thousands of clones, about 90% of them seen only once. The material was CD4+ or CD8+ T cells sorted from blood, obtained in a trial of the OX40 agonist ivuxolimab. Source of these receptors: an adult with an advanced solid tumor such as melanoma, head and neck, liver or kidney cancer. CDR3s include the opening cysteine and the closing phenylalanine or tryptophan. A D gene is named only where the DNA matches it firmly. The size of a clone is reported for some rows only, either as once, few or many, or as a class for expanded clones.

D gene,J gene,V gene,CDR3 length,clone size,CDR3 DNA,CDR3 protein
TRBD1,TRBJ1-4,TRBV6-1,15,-,TGTGCCAGCTCTGAGCCGGGACAGGGTGGTGAAAAACTGTTTTTT,CASSEPGQGGEKLFF
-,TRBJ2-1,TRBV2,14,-,TGTGCCAGCGTCGTTACAGGGCTGAACAATGAGCAGTTCTTC,CASVVTGLNNEQFF
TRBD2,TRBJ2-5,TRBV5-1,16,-,TGCGCCAGCAGCTTAGGTAGCGGGAAAGGGAGAGAGACCCAGTACTTC,CASSLGSGKGRETQYF
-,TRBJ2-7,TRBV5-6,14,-,TGTGCCAGCAGCCCCAGGGGTCTCTCCTACGAGCAGTACTTC,CASSPRGLSYEQYF
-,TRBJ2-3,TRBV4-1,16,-,TGCGCCAGCAGCCAAGGCGGCCAGCGAAGGACAGATACGCAGTATTTT,CASSQGGQRRTDTQYF
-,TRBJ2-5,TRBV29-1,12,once,TGCAGCGTTGCAGAGCTTACGGAGACCCAGTACTTC,CSVAELTETQYF
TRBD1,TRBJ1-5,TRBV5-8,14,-,TGTGCCAGCAGCCCCGGACAGGGCAATCAGCCCCAGCATTTT,CASSPGQGNQPQHF
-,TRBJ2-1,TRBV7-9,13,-,TGTGCCAGCAGCTTACGACAGTACAATGAGCAGTTCTTC,CASSLRQYNEQFF
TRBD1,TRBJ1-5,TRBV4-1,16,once,TGCGCCAGCAGCCCAACCGGGACAGGGGTAACCCAGCCCCAGCATTTT,CASSPTGTGVTQPQHF
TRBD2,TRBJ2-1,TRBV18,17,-,TGTGCCAGCTCACCACCGGTAGCTAGCGGGAGGCCCAATGAGCAGTTCTTC,CASSPPVASGRPNEQFF
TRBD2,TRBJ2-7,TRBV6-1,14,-,TGTGCCAGCAGTTATACGGGGGGGATCTACGAGCAGTACTTC,CASSYTGGIYEQYF
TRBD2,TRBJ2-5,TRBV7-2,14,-,TGTGCCAGCAGCTTACGGGGGGTCCGAGAGACCCAGTACTTC,CASSLRGVRETQYF
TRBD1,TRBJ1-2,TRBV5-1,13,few,TGCGCCAGCAGCTGGGAGACAGGGGATGGCTACACCTTC,CASSWETGDGYTF
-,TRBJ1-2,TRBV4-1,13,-,TGCGCCAGCAGCCAAGATTGGGGGGATGGCTACACCTTC,CASSQDWGDGYTF
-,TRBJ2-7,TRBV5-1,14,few,TGCGCCAGCAGTCGCCCCACAGACTCCTACGAGCAGTACTTC,CASSRPTDSYEQYF
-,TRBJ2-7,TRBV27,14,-,TGTGCCAGCAGTTTGTATGGACAGTCCTACGAGCAGTACTTC,CASSLYGQSYEQYF
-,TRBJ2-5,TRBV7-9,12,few,TGTGCCAGCACCACACTACAGGAGACCCAGTACTTC,CASTTLQETQYF
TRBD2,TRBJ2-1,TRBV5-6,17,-,TGTGCCAGCAGCTCACCGGGACTAGCGGTATCCTACAATGAGCAGTTCTTC,CASSSPGLAVSYNEQFF
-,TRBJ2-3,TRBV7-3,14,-,TGTGCCAGCAGCTTAACGGGAGCGGGAGATACGCAGTATTTT,CASSLTGAGDTQYF
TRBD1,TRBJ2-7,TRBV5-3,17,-,TGTGCCAGAAGCGTAACGCCCGACAGGGGCTTCTCCTACGAGCAGTACTTC,CARSVTPDRGFSYEQYF
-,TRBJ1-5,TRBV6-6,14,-,TGTGCCAGCACCCTAAGACAGTTCAATCAGCCCCAGCATTTT,CASTLRQFNQPQHF
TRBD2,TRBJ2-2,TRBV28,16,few,TGTGCCAGCAGCATTAGCGGGAGGGGGAGCACCGGGGAGCTGTTTTTT,CASSISGRGSTGELFF
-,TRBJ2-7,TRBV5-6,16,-,TGTGCCAGCAGCTTGTTAGGGCCCACGCAGGCCTACGAGCAGTACTTC,CASSLLGPTQAYEQYF
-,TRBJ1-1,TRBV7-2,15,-,TGTGCCAGCAGAGCTACCGGGACAACGAACACTGAAGCTTTCTTT,CASRATGTTNTEAFF
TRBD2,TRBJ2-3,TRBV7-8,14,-,TGTGCCAGCAGCTCCCTAGCGGGAGCAGATACGCAGTATTTT,CASSSLAGADTQYF
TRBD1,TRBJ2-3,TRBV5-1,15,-,TGCGCCAGCAGCTTGAGGACAGGGTATTCAGATACGCAGTATTTT,CASSLRTGYSDTQYF
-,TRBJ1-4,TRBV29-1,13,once,TGCAGCGTTGCGGGACTGGCTAATGAAAAACTGTTTTTT,CSVAGLANEKLFF
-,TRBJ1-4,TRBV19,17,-,TGTGCCATCCACCATGGGCTCTCCTCGGGGGCTAATGAAAAACTGTTTTTT,CAIHHGLSSGANEKLFF